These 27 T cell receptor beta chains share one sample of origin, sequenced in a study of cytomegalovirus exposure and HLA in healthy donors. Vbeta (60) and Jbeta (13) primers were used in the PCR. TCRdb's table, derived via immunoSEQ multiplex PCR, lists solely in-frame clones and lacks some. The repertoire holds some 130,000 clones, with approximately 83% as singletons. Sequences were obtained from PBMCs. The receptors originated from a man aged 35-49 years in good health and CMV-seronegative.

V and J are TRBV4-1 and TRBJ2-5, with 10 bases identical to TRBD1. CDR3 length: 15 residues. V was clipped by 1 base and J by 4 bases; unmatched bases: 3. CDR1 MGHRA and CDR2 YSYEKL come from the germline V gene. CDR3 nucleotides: TGCGCCAGCAGCCAAGCCGGGACAGGGGCAGAGACCCAGTACTTC. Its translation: CASSQAGTGAETQYF.

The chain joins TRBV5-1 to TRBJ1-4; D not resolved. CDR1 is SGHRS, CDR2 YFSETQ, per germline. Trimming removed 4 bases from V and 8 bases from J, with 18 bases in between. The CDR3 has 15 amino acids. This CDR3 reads CASSNDPAGREKLFF. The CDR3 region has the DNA TGCGCCAGCAGCAACGACCCCGCGGGAAGGGAAAAACTGTTTTTT. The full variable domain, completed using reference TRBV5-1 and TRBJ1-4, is KAGVTQTPRYLIKTRGQQVTLSCSPISGHRSVSWYQQTPGQGLQFLFEYFSETQRNKGNFPGRFSGRQFSNSRSEMNVSTLELGDSALYLCASSNDPAGREKLFFGSGTQLSVL.

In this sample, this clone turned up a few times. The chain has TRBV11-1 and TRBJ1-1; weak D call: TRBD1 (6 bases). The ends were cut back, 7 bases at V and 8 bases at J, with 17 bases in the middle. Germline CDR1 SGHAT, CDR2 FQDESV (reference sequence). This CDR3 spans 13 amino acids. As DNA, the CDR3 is TGTGCCAGCACCATTACAGGGCAAGGCGAAGCTTTCTTT. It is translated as CASTITGQGEAFF.

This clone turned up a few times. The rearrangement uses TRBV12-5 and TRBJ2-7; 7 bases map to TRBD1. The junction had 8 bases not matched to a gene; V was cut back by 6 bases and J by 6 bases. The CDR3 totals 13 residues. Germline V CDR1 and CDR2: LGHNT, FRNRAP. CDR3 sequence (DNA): TGTGCTAGTGGACGGGACAGTTTATCCGAGCAGTACTTC. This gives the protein CASGRDSLSEQYF.

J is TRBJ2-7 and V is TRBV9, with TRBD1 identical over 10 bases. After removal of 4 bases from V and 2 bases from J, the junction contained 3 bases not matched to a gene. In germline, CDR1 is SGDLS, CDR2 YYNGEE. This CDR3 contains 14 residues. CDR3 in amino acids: CASSTGTGAYEQYF. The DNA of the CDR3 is TGTGCCAGCAGCACCGGGACAGGGGCCTACGAGCAGTACTTC.

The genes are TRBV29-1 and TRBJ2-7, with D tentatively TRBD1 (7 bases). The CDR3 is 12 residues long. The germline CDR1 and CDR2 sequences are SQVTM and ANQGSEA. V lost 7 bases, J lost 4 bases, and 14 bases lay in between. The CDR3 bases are TGCAGCGCGGGAGACAGGGCGTACGAGCAGTACTTC. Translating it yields CSAGDRAYEQYF.

Written as DNA, the CDR3 is TGTGCCAGCAGCTCCGGGACTAGGGGGCCCAATGAGCAGTTCTTC. Its protein product is CASSSGTRGPNEQFF. The chain carries TRBV5-4 and TRBJ2-1; the D gene is possibly TRBD2 (8 bases). CDR1 is SGHNT and CDR2 is YYREEE in the germline V gene (reference sequence). Trimming left V 3 bases short and J 6 bases short, with 16 bases between. The CDR3 runs to 15 residues.

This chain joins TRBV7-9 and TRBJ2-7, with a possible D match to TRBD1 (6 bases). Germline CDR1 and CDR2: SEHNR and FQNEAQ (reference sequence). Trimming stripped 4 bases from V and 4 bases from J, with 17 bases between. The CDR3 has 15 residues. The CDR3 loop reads CASSSLDSFPYEQYF. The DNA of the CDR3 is TGTGCCAGCAGCTCCCTGGACAGTTTCCCTTACGAGCAGTACTTC.

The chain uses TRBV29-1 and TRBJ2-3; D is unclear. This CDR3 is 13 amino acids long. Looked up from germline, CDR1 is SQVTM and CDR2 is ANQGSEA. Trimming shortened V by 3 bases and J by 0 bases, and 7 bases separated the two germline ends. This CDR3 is CSVEVTSTDTQYF. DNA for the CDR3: TGCAGCGTTGAGGTGACTAGCACAGATACGCAGTATTTT.

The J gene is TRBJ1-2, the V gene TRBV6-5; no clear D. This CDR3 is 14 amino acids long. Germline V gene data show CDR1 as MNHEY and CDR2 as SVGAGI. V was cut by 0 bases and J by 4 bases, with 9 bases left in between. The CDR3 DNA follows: TGTGCCAGCAGTTACTCCAGGTTACTCTATGGCTACACCTTC. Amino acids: CASSYSRLLYGYTF.

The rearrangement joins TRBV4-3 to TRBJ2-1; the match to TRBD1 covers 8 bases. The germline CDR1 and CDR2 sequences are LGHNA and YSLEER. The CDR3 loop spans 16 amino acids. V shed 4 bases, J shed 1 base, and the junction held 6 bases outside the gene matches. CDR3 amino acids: CASSPRTGTSYNEQFF. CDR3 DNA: TGCGCCAGCAGCCCCAGGACAGGGACTTCCTACAATGAGCAGTTCTTC.

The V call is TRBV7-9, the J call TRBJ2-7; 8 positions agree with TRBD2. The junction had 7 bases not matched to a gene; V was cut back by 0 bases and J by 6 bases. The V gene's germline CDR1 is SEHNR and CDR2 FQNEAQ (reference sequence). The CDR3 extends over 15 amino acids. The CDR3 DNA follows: TGTGCCAGCAGCTTAGCCGGGACTAGGGGGGGCGAGCAGTACTTC. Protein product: CASSLAGTRGGEQYF.

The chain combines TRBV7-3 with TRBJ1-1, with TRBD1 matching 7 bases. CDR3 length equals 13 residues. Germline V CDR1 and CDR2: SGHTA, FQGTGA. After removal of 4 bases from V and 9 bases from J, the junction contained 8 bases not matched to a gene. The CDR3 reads CASSSIAGQKAFF. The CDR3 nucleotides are TGTGCCAGCAGCTCCATCGCGGGACAGAAAGCTTTCTTT.

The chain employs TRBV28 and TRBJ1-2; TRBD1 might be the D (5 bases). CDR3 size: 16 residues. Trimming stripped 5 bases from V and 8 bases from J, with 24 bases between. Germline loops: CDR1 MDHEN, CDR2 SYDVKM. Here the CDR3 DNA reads TGTGCCAGCAGTCCGAGGGGAGCCGCGGGAAGACCGGGCTACACCTTC. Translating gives CASSPRGAAGRPGYTF.

The CDR3 DNA reads TGTGCCAGCATGAACAGGGAGGGTCAGCCCCAGCATTTT. This encodes CASMNREGQPQHF. The chain is built from TRBV2 and TRBJ1-5; D is perhaps TRBD1 (6 bases). Per germline, CDR1 SNHLY and CDR2 FYNNEI. The CDR3 sequence is 13 residues long. The V gene lost 7 bases and the J gene lost 6 bases, with 13 bases spanning the gap.

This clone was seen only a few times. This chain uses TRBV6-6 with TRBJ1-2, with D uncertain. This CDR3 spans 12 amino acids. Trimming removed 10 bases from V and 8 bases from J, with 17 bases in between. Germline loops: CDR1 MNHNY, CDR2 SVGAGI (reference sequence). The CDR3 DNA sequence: TGTGCCACCGGGGAGGCCATGCGCGGCTACACCTTC. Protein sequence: CATGEAMRGYTF.

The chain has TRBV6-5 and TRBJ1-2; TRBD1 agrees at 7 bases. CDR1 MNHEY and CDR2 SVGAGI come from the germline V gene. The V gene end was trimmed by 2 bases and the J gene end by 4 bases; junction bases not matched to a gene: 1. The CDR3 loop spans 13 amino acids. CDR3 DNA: TGTGCCAGCAGTTACCGGGACAGCTATGGCTACACCTTC. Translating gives CASSYRDSYGYTF.

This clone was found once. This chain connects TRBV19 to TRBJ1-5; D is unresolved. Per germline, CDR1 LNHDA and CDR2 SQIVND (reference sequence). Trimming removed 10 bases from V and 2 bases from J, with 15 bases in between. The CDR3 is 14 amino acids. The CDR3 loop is CATVVIAGNQPQHF. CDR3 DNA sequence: TGTGCCACAGTGGTAATCGCGGGCAATCAGCCCCAGCATTTT.

Here the CDR3 reads CASSVGTGNVLTF. The CDR3, as DNA: TGTGCCAGCAGTGTAGGGACAGGGAACGTCCTGACTTTC. The V and J genes are TRBV2 and TRBJ2-6; 9 positions agree with TRBD1. Germline CDR1 SNHLY, CDR2 FYNNEI. The CDR3 spans 13 residues. The J segment lost 10 bases and the V segment lost 4 bases, leaving 2 bases of the junction unmatched.

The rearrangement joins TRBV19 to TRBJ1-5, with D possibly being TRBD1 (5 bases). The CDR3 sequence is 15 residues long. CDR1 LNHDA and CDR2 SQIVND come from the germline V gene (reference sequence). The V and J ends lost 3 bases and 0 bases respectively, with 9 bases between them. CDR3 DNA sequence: TGTGCCAGTAGTATGGGGGGAGGTAGCAATCAGCCCCAGCATTTT. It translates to CASSMGGGSNQPQHF.

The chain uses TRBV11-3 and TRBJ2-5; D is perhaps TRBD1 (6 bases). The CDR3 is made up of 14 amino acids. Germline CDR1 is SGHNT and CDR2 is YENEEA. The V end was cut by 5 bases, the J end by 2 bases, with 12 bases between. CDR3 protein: CASSRGQHQETQYF. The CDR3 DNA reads TGTGCCAGCAGCCGAGGACAGCATCAAGAGACCCAGTACTTC.

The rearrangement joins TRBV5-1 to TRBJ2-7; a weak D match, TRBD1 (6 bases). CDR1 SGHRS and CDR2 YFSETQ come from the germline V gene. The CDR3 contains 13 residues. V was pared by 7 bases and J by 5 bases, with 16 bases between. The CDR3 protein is CASSGQGFHEQYF. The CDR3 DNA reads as TGCGCCAGCTCCGGGCAGGGGTTCCACGAGCAGTACTTC. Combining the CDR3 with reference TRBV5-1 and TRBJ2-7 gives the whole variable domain KAGVTQTPRYLIKTRGQQVTLSCSPISGHRSVSWYQQTPGQGLQFLFEYFSETQRNKGNFPGRFSGRQFSNSRSEMNVSTLELGDSALYLCASSGQGFHEQYFGPGTRLTVT.

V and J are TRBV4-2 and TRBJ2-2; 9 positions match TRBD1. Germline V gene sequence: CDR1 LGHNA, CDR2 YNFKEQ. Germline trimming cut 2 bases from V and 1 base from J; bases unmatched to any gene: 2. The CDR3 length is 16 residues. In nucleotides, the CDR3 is TGTGCCAGCAGCCAACCGGACAGGGGGAACACCGGGGAGCTGTTTTTT. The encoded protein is CASSQPDRGNTGELFF.

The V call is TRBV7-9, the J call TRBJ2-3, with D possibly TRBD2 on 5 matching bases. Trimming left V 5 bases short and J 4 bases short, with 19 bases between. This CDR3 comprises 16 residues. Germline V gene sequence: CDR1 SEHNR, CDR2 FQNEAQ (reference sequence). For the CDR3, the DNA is TGTGCCAGCAGCCCACCCCCCCTGGGTAGCGCAGATACGCAGTATTTT. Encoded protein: CASSPPPLGSADTQYF.

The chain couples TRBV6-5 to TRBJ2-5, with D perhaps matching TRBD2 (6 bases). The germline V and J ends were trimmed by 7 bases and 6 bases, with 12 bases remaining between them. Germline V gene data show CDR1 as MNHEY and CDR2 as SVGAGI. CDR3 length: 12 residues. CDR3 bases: TGTGCCAGCATGGAGGGCCCAAAGACCCAGTACTTC. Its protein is CASMEGPKTQYF.

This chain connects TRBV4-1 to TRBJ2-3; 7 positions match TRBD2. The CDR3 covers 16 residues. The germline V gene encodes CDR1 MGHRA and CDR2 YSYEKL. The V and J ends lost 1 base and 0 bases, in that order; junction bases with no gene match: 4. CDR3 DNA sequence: TGCGCCAGCAGCCAAGGCGGGGGTACTAGCACAGATACGCAGTATTTT. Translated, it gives CASSQGGGTSTDTQYF.

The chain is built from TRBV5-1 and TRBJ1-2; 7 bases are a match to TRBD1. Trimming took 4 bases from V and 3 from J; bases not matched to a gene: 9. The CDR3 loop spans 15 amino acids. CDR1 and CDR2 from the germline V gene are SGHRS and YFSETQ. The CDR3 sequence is CASSLTTGMHYGYTF. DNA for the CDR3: TGCGCCAGCAGCCTCACGACAGGGATGCACTATGGCTACACCTTC. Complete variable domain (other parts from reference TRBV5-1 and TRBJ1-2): KAGVTQTPRYLIKTRGQQVTLSCSPISGHRSVSWYQQTPGQGLQFLFEYFSETQRNKGNFPGRFSGRQFSNSRSEMNVSTLELGDSALYLCASSLTTGMHYGYTFGSGTRLTVV.